The 8 T cell receptor beta chains presented below share a single source sample, sequenced in a study of shared clonotypes between healthy human individuals. Clones were read by immunoSEQ multiplex PCR, and TCRdb kept only the in-frame ones, dropping some. Of 560,000 or so clones in the sample, roughly 95% were seen once. The naive CD8 population came from CD45RO-negative cells selected for CCR7, without terminally differentiated effector memory CD45RA+ cells. The sample was naive CD8+ T cells sorted from blood. The receptors shown here come from a woman aged 25 to 39 in good health.

The rearrangement uses TRBV30 and TRBJ1-5; 12 bases map to TRBD1. The junction had 20 bases not matched to a gene; V was cut back by 6 bases and J by 5 bases. The CDR3 totals 19 residues. In germline, CDR1 is GTSNPN, CDR2 SVGIG (reference sequence). The CDR3 region has the DNA TGTGCCTGTTTGAAGGGACAGGGGGCTGAAAGAAGGTGGGATCAGCCCCAGCATTTT. Translating gives CACLKGQGAERRWDQPQHF.

This rearrangement joins TRBV19 to TRBJ2-6; D possibly corresponds to TRBD1 (6 bases). This CDR3 has 18 residues. V dropped 0 bases and J dropped 0 bases, with 12 bases sitting between them. Germline V gene sequence: CDR1 LNHDA, CDR2 SQIVND (reference sequence). The CDR3: CASSIDAGTSSGANVLTF. DNA for the CDR3: TGTGCCAGTAGTATAGATGCCGGGACAAGCTCTGGGGCCAACGTCCTGACTTTC.

V and J are TRBV5-1 and TRBJ2-1; 7 bases match TRBD2. Trimming cost V 0 bases and J 2 bases; bases outside gene matches: 8. The germline gives CDR1 SGHRS, CDR2 YFSETQ. The CDR3 totals 17 residues. The CDR3 DNA reads as TGCGCCAGCAGCTTGGAGGGTAGCGGGTCCGCCTACAATGAGCAGTTCTTC. Protein sequence: CASSLEGSGSAYNEQFF.

The genes are TRBV29-1 and TRBJ2-1; D is possibly TRBD1 (5 bases). Germline values: CDR1 SQVTM, CDR2 ANQGSEA. V was pared by 3 bases and J by 0 bases, with 9 bases between. The CDR3 extends over 14 amino acids. The CDR3 nucleotides read TGCAGCGTTGATGCAGGGAACTCCTACAATGAGCAGTTCTTC. It codes for CSVDAGNSYNEQFF.

This chain joins TRBV9 and TRBJ2-7; 7 bases are shared with TRBD2. CDR1 and CDR2 (germline): SGDLS, YYNGEE. With 3 bases clipped from V and 4 bases from J, the junction kept 10 bases outside the gene matches. The CDR3 loop spans 15 amino acids. The CDR3 is CASSAAGGSLYEQYF. The CDR3 DNA is TGTGCCAGCAGCGCCGCTGGCGGGAGTTTGTACGAGCAGTACTTC.

The gene calls are TRBV6-1 and TRBJ2-7; no definite D call. Germline V gives CDR1 MNHNS, CDR2 SASEGT. The CDR3 is 13 amino acids. The V end lost 10 bases, the J end lost 3 bases, and 16 bases lay between the germline ends. CDR3 nucleotide sequence: TGTGCCACTAATTCACGGTGGGACTACGAGCAGTACTTC. This gives the protein CATNSRWDYEQYF.

The J gene is TRBJ2-2, the V gene TRBV5-6; a weak D match, TRBD2 (5 bases). Germline V gene data show CDR1 as SGHDT and CDR2 as YYEEEE. V was shortened by 1 base and J by 0 bases, with 7 bases between the two germline ends. There are 15 residues in the CDR3. The CDR3 loop reads CASSLTRTNTGELFF. As DNA, the CDR3 is TGTGCCAGCAGCTTGACTAGAACGAACACCGGGGAGCTGTTTTTT.

The V call is TRBV28, the J call TRBJ1-2; weak D call: TRBD1 (6 bases). Germline loops: CDR1 MDHEN, CDR2 SYDVKM. This CDR3 is 18 amino acids long. V was clipped by 5 bases and J by 2 bases, with 24 bases between them. The CDR3 nucleotides read TGTGCCAGCAGTCTCCCTGGGGCAGGGACATATACCAACTATGGCTACACCTTC. This translates into CASSLPGAGTYTNYGYTF.